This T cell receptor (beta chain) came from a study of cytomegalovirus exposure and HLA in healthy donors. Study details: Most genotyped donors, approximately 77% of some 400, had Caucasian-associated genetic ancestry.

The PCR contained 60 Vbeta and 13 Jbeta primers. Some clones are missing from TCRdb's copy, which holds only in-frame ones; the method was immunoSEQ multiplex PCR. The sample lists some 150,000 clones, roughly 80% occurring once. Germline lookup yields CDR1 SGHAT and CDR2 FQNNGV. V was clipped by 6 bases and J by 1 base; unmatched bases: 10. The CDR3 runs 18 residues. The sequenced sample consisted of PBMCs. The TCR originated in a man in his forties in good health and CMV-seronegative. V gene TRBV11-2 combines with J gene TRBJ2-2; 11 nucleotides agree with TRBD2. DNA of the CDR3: TGTGCCAGCAGTAACTTTTGGGGGACTAGCGGGAACACCGGGGAGCTGTTTTTT. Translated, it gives CASSNFWGTSGNTGELFF.